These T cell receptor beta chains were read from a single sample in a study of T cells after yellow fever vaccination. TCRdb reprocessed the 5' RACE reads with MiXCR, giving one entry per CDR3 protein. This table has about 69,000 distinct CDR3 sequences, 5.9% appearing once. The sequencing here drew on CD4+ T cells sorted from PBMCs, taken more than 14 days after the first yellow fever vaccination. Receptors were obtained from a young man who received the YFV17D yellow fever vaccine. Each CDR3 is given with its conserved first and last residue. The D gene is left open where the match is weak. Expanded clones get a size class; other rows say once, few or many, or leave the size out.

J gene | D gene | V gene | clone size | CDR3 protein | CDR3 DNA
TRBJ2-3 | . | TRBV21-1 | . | CASSKALGLAGGRSSTDTQYF | TGTGCCAGCAGCAAAGCGCTAGGACTAGCGGGGGGCCGATCGAGCACAGATACGCAGTATTTT
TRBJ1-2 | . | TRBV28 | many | CASSQWTQLYGYTF | TGTGCCAGCAGCCAATGGACACAGCTCTATGGCTACACCTTC
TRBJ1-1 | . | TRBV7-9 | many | CASTGGAAEVGAFF | TGTGCCAGCACCGGAGGGGCGGCTGAGGTGGGGGCTTTCTTT
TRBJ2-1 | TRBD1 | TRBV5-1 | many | CASGRGQLNEQFF | TGCGCCAGCGGCAGGGGACAGCTTAATGAGCAGTTCTTC
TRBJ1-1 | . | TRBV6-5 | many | CASMVGWGGTEAFF | TGTGCCAGCATGGTGGGGTGGGGAGGCACTGAAGCTTTCTTT
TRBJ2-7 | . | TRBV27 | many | CASSFTGPGTLQYF | TGTGCCAGCAGTTTTACAGGGCCGGGTACTTTGCAGTACTTC
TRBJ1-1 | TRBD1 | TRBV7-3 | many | CASSPDRRTEAFF | TGTGCCAGCAGCCCGGACAGGCGCACTGAAGCTTTCTTT
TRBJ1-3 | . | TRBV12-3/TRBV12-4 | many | CASSLGGNTIYF | TGTGCCAGCAGCCTAGGAGGAAACACCATATATTTT
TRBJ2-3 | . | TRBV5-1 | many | CASSFAGATQYF | TGCGCCAGCAGCTTTGCGGGCGCTACGCAGTATTTT
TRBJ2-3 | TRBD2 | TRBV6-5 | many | CASSFQRGSTDTQYF | TGTGCCAGCAGTTTTCAGCGGGGGAGCACAGATACGCAGTATTTT
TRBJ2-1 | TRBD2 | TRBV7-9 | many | CASSLSRIAGSYNEQFF | TGTGCCAGCAGCTTAAGTAGGATAGCGGGCTCCTACAATGAGCAGTTCTTC
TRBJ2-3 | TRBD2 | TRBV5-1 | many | CASSPPSGGSTDTQYF | TGCGCCAGCAGCCCACCTAGCGGGGGGAGCACAGATACGCAGTATTTT
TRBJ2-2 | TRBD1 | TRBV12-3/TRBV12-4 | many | CASTRTGTRTGELFF | TGTGCCAGCACCCGGACAGGGACTCGCACCGGGGAGCTGTTTTTT
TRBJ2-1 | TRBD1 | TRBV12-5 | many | CASATRQGVFNEQFF | TGTGCTAGTGCCACCAGACAGGGGGTTTTCAATGAGCAGTTCTTC
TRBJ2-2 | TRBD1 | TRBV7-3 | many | CASSLRTGHTGELFF | TGTGCCAGCAGCTTAAGGACAGGGCACACCGGGGAGCTGTTTTTT
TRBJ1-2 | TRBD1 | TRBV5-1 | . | CASSLGPDREDGYTF | TGCGCCAGCAGCTTGGGTCCTGACAGGGAGGATGGCTACACCTTC
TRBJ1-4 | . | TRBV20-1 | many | CSAGPAGAEKLFF | TGCAGTGCTGGGCCTGCGGGGGCAGAAAAACTGTTTTTT
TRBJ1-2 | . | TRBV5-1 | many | CASSLSRGGNYGYTF | TGCGCCAGCAGCTTGTCGAGGGGCGGAAACTATGGCTACACCTTC
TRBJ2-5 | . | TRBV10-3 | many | CAISDPDSFQETQYF | TGTGCCATCAGTGACCCCGACAGCTTTCAAGAGACCCAGTACTTC
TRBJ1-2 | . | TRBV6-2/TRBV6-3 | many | CASEYRGNYGYTF | TGTGCCAGCGAATATCGAGGGAACTATGGCTACACCTTC
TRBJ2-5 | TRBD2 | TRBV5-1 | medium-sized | CASSNLAGGEETQYF | TGCGCCAGCAGTAACCTAGCGGGGGGGGAAGAGACCCAGTACTTC
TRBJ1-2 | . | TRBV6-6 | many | CASSNSGYGYTF | TGTGCCAGCAGTAACAGTGGGTATGGCTACACCTTC
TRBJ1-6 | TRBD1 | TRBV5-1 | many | CASSYGQGATNSPLHF | TGCGCCAGCAGCTACGGACAGGGGGCGACTAATTCACCCCTCCACTTT
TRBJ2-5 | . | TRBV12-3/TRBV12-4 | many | CASSLGRGQETQYF | TGTGCCAGCAGTTTAGGCAGGGGACAAGAGACCCAGTACTTC
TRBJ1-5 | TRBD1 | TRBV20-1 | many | CSANRGNQPQHF | TGCAGTGCTAACAGGGGGAATCAGCCCCAGCATTTT
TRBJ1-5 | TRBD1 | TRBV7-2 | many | CASSPQTGRDQPQHF | TGTGCCAGCAGCCCGCAGACAGGGAGGGATCAGCCCCAGCATTTT
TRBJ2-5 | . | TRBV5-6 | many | CASSPPDRGETQYF | TGTGCCAGCAGCCCACCAGATAGGGGAGAGACCCAGTACTTC
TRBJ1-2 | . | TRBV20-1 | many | CSARAKGRPDGYTF | TGCAGTGCTAGGGCTAAAGGCCGACCGGACGGCTACACCTTC
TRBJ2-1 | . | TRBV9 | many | CASSAVGVNEQFF | TGTGCCAGCAGCGCTGTGGGGGTCAATGAGCAGTTCTTC
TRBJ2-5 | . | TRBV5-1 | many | CASSLGSRGETQYF | TGCGCCAGCAGCTTGGGATCCAGGGGAGAGACCCAGTACTTC
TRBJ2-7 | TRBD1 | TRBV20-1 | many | CSARPGQGVYEQYF | TGCAGTGCTAGGCCGGGACAGGGGGTCTACGAGCAGTACTTC
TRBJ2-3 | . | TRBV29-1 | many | CSVEGGSTDTQYF | TGCAGCGTTGAGGGTGGCAGCACAGATACGCAGTATTTT
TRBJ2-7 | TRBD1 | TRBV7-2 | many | CASSPRGQGAYEQYF | TGTGCCAGCAGCCCTAGAGGACAGGGGGCCTACGAGCAGTACTTC
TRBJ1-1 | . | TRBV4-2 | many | CASSQDQAGAEAFF | TGTGCCAGCAGCCAAGATCAGGCAGGCGCCGAAGCTTTCTTT
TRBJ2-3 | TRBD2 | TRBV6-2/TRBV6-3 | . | CASTAGGYTDTQYF | TGTGCCAGCACAGCGGGGGGCTACACAGATACGCAGTATTTT
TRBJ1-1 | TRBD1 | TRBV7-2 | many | CASRSGQGPEAFF | TGTGCCAGCAGATCCGGACAGGGCCCTGAAGCTTTCTTT
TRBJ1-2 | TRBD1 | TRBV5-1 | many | CASSLVAGQGYSGYTF | TGCGCCAGCAGCTTGGTTGCCGGACAGGGTTATAGTGGCTACACCTTC
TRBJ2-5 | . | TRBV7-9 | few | CASSLSGQETQYF | TGTGCCAGCAGCTTAAGCGGGCAAGAGACCCAGTACTTC
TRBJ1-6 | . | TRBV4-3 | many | CASSQEIGSPLHF | TGCGCCAGCAGCCAAGAAATCGGTTCACCCCTCCACTTT
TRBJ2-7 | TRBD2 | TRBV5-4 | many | CASSLAAGGSYEQYF | TGTGCCAGCAGCTTGGCAGCGGGGGGCTCCTACGAGCAGTACTTC
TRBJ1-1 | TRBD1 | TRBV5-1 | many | CASSLGVISAGTGRTEAFF | TGCGCCAGCAGCTTGGGGGTTATCAGTGCCGGGACAGGGAGGACTGAAGCTTTCTTT
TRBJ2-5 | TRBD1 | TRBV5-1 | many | CASSSGTGAKETQYF | TGCGCCAGCAGCTCCGGGACAGGCGCAAAAGAGACCCAGTACTTC
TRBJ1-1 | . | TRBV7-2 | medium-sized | CASTFEGGGHRAAFF | TGTGCCAGTACGTTCGAGGGAGGGGGACATAGGGCAGCTTTCTTT
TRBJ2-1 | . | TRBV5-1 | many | CASSLALQGAGEQFF | TGCGCCAGCAGCTTGGCCTTACAGGGTGCTGGTGAGCAGTTCTTC
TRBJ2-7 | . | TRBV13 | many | CASSWGGPSGTDAYEQYF | TGTGCCAGCAGCTGGGGGGGCCCCTCCGGGACGGACGCCTACGAGCAGTACTTC
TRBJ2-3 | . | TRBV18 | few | CASSPLGTPLDTQYF | TGTGCCAGCTCACCACTTGGGACTCCCTTAGATACGCAGTATTTT
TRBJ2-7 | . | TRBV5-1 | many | CASSLRSGGGYEQYF | TGCGCCAGCAGCTTGAGGTCGGGGGGCGGATACGAGCAGTACTTC
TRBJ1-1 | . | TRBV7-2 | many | CASSNGWTQQAFF | TGTGCCAGCAGCAATGGATGGACTCAGCAAGCTTTCTTT
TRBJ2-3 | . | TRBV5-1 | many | CASSSSGWEITDTQYF | TGCGCCAGCAGCTCGAGTGGTTGGGAGATAACAGATACGCAGTATTTT
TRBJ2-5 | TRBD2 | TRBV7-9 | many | CASSRGDGFGETQYF | TGTGCCAGCAGCCGGGGGGACGGGTTTGGAGAGACCCAGTACTTC
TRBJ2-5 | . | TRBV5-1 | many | CASSLRTEETQYF | TGCGCCAGCAGCCTCCGGACAGAAGAGACCCAGTACTTC
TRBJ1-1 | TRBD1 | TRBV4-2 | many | CASSRGDREGTEAFF | TGTGCCAGCAGCCGGGGAGACAGGGAGGGAACTGAAGCTTTCTTT
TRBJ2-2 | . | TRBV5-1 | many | CASSLEVGANTGELFF | TGCGCCAGCAGCTTGGAGGTCGGGGCGAACACCGGGGAGCTGTTTTTT
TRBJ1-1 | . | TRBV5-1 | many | CASSLSAGVGTEAFF | TGCGCCAGCAGCTTATCGGCAGGGGTGGGAACTGAAGCTTTCTTT